This T cell receptor beta chain was obtained from a study of molecular identifiers for immune sequencing clone quantification. Ten or more counts support this clonotype. The CDR3 is 12 amino acids. CDR1 is LNHDA and CDR2 is SQIVND in the germline V gene (reference sequence). Trimming stripped 3 bases from V and 4 bases from J, with 3 bases between. TCRdb itself ran the PCR reads through MiXCR, one entry per CDR3 protein. The table shows some 65,000 distinct CDR3 sequences, with approximately 17% occurring only once. The sequenced sample consisted of naive CD8+ T cells from blood, with Jurkat cell RNA spiked in. Subset reported: FACS-sorted CD8+CD4-CCR7+CD45RA+ naive T cells. This sequence joins TRBV19 and TRBJ1-4, with no clear D. The sequence came from a human donor in good health. Some libraries in this study had Jurkat cell RNA spiked in. The CDR3 spells CASSIDNEKLFF. In DNA, the CDR3 is TGTGCCAGTAGTATCGATAATGAAAAACTGTTTTTT.